This entry describes one T cell receptor beta chain. Antigen: not known. The data stem from a study of cytotoxic CD8 clonotypes in ibrutinib-treated CLL. The study's findings and limits: Contraction or stability on treatment characterized the public clonotypes, which were uncommon. In comparison with age-matched healthy donors, baseline clonality was higher and tracked circulating CD8+ T-cell counts.

V was trimmed by 4 bases and J by 7 bases, leaving 15 bases between them. The CDR3 length is 15 residues. Per germline, CDR1 SGDLS and CDR2 YYNGEE. TCRdb's table, derived via immunoSEQ multiplex PCR, lists solely in-frame clones and lacks some. The table includes 250,000 to 350,000 clones, 76% detected once. Cryopreserved PBMCs yielded approximately 2.2 micrograms of genomic DNA for TCR beta libraries. The sample here was PBMCs, taken at disease progression, from a patient treated with ibrutinib. This receptor was taken from a human donor with chronic lymphocytic leukemia. The chain joins TRBV9 to TRBJ1-6; maybe TRBD1 (6 bases). The CDR3 here is CASSPGYRVNSPLHF. The CDR3 DNA reads TGTGCCAGCAGCCCTGGGTACAGGGTGAATTCACCCCTCCACTTT.